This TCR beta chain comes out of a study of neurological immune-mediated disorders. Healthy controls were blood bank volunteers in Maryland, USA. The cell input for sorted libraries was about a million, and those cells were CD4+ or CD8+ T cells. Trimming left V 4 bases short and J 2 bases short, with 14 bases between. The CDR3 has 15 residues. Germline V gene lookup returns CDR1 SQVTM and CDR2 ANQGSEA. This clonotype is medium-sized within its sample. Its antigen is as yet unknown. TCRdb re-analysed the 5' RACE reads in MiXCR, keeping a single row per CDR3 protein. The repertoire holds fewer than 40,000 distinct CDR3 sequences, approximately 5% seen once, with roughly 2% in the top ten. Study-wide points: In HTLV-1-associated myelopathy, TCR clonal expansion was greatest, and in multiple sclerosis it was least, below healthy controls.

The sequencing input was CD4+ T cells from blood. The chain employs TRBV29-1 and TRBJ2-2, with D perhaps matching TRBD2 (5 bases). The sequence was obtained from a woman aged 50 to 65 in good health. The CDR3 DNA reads TGCAGCGTTGCCTCTAGCAGCGCAAACACCGGGGAGCTGTTTTTT. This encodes CSVASSSANTGELFF.